These 10 T cell receptor beta chains came from one sample sequenced in a study of blood T cell repertoires in COVID-19. Produced via immunoSEQ multiplex PCR; TCRdb's table is partial and in-frame only. The sample carries 300,000 to 400,000 clones, about nine tenths recorded once. The sample taken for sequencing was peripheral blood. The origin of the receptors is a woman in her seventies with COVID-19, enrolled during active disease.

This clone appeared once. The rearrangement links TRBV4-2 to TRBJ1-2; weak D call: TRBD1 (5 bases). This CDR3 spans 15 amino acids. In germline, CDR1 is LGHNA, CDR2 YNFKEQ. V lost 0 bases and J 2 bases, leaving 10 bases between the germline ends. CDR3: CASSQENGQNYGYTF. CDR3 in DNA: TGTGCCAGCAGCCAAGAAAACGGACAAAACTATGGCTACACCTTC.

This rearrangement joins TRBV24-1 to TRBJ2-6; possible D gene TRBD2, 5 bases. Germline CDR1 KGHDR, CDR2 SFDVKD. This CDR3 contains 15 residues. V was cut by 3 bases and J by 4 bases, with 9 bases left in between. This CDR3 reads CATSDPRAGANVLTF. CDR3 bases: TGTGCCACCAGTGATCCGAGGGCGGGGGCCAACGTCCTGACTTTC.

With respect to this clone: This same CDR3 is encoded by further DNA sequences in the sample. J is TRBJ1-6 and V is TRBV28; 8 bases line up with TRBD1. J was trimmed by 9 bases and V by 5 bases; bases with no gene match: 6. The CDR3 contains 14 residues. Per germline, CDR1 MDHEN and CDR2 SYDVKM. CDR3 loop: CASSLGQGGSPLHF. The CDR3 DNA reads TGTGCCAGCAGTCTCGGACAGGGAGGTTCACCCCTCCACTTT.

This rearrangement joins TRBV7-8 to TRBJ2-7; D may be TRBD1 (6 bases). In germline, CDR1 is SGHVS, CDR2 FQNEAQ. The V end lost 2 bases, the J end lost 2 bases, and 13 bases lay between the germline ends. CDR3 length: 15 amino acids. CDR3 sequence (DNA): TGTGCCAGCAGCTTAAGCGCAGGGGTTCCCTACGAGCAGTACTTC. It translates to CASSLSAGVPYEQYF.

The rearrangement uses TRBV24-1 and TRBJ2-1; perhaps TRBD1 as D (7 bases). V lost 2 bases to trimming and J lost 7 bases, with 14 bases between them. The V gene's germline CDR1 is KGHDR and CDR2 SFDVKD. The CDR3 totals 15 residues. In DNA form, the CDR3 reads TGTGCCACCAGTGATTCCCAACAGGGGAGGAATGAGCAGTTCTTC. It yields the protein CATSDSQQGRNEQFF.

The V call is TRBV7-9, the J call TRBJ1-1; 11 nucleotides align to TRBD1. There are 17 residues in the CDR3. V shed 4 bases and J 0 bases; nucleotides not matched to a gene: 7. The germline V gene encodes CDR1 SEHNR and CDR2 FQNEAQ (reference sequence). DNA of the CDR3: TGTGCCAGCAGCTCCCGGGACAGGGGGATCATGAACACTGAAGCTTTCTTT. It is translated as CASSSRDRGIMNTEAFF.

This chain uses TRBV28 with TRBJ2-1; 11 nucleotides align to TRBD1. Germline V lookup: CDR1 MDHEN, CDR2 SYDVKM. V lost 3 bases, J lost 7 bases, and 5 bases stayed unmatched. This CDR3 contains 15 residues. The CDR3 region has the DNA TGTGCCAGCAGTTTGGAAGGACAGGGGGCGAATGAGCAGTTCTTC. Protein sequence: CASSLEGQGANEQFF.

This clone occurred once. The chain couples TRBV27 to TRBJ1-2; D might be TRBD1 (6 bases). Trimming removed 6 bases at V and 6 bases at J, with 17 bases between. The germline V gene has CDR1 MNHEY and CDR2 SMNVEV (reference sequence). This CDR3 has 14 amino acids. CDR3 sequence: CASSPINRDHGYTF. The CDR3 DNA follows: TGTGCCAGCAGCCCTATAAACAGGGACCATGGCTACACCTTC.

This chain connects TRBV2 to TRBJ2-7; perhaps TRBD1 as D (6 bases). V lost 6 bases to trimming and J lost 3 bases, with 27 bases between them. Germline V gene data show CDR1 as SNHLY and CDR2 as FYNNEI. The CDR3 has 18 amino acids. The CDR3 coding sequence is TGTGCCAGCAGGATACTTCCTAATAGCAACGGACAGCACTACGAGCAGTACTTC. Amino acid sequence: CASRILPNSNGQHYEQYF.

This clone was recorded at least ten times. The chain uses TRBV24-1 and TRBJ2-1; TRBD1 aligns across 7 bases. Germline CDR1 and CDR2: KGHDR and SFDVKD. The trim removed 4 bases at V and 4 bases at J, leaving 6 bases unmatched. The CDR3 has 15 amino acids. CDR3 in DNA: TGTGCCACCAGTGAACAGGGGATTGGTTACAATGAGCAGTTCTTC. This gives the protein CATSEQGIGYNEQFF.